Included here is one T cell receptor (beta chain) sequence, with context. This clonotype showed up many times. It has no known antigen specificity. Per-nucleotide qualities are absent, and no much larger clonotype sits a single base away. A patient counted as having stable Graves' hyperthyroidism if no progression to ophthalmopathy occurred over 18 months of follow-up. Hyperthyroidism patients were aged 18 to 65 years and newly diagnosed, with disease duration of less than 2 months. Any patient with an uncontrolled infection, another autoimmune disease, pregnancy or lactation was excluded. Diagnoses relied on clinical symptoms, serum thyroxine and TRAb, thyroid ultrasound and orbital computed tomography. Ficoll-Paque density gradient centrifugation was used to isolate PBMCs from around 10 ml of fresh peripheral blood. Total RNA was extracted using Trizol reagent, and RNA quality was assessed on an Agilent 2100 Bioanalyzer.

The TCR beta CDR3 regions were amplified from RNA transcripts. The TCR CDR3 was subjected to a first round of RT-PCR using the HTBI primer set and the Qiagen OneStep RT-PCR kit. A second multiplex PCR round built the libraries, followed by size selection and purification. Paired-end sequencing of the libraries was performed with 100 bp reads on an Illumina HiSeq2000. Turning to the authors' computational methods: SOAPnuke was used to process the raw data, throwing out any read that contained adapters or uncalled bases, had a mean Phred below 15, or lacked an exact constant-primer or identifier match. COPE v1.2.5 was used to merge the high-quality paired reads, and each unique nucleotide sequence was defined as a clonotype. MiTCR v1.1 was used to align clonotypes to the IMGT TRBV, TRBD and TRBJ reference segments. Only V-J combinations with frequency above 0.0001, covering approximately 99% of repertoires, were analysed. The TCS score was defined as F50 (clonal expansion) divided by E x V (chaos), with BLOSUM62-based TCRdist calculated between CDR3 peptides within each V-J. Welch's t-statistics and random forest reduced several hundred V-J features to about 12, which were used in a naive Bayes classifier (R e1071). Using fastp at Q25 and MiXCR, TCRdb reprocessed the public reads and kept productive beta chains. All rows with the same CDR3 protein become a single entry with the most common DNA and genes. TCRdb, not the authors, supplied the V and J calls. This sample is represented by around 99,000 distinct CDR3 sequences; around a sixth of them were singletons. 40% to 50% of the sample goes to the ten largest clones.

The entry originates in a study of T cells in Graves' hyperthyroidism and ophthalmopathy (dated by TCRdb to about 2019). Context from the whole study: Peripheral blood samples were taken at initial diagnosis, before any treatment was given. TCR V-J signatures able to tell the groups apart were searched for in a discovery cohort of 100 patients, of whom roughly 42 had Graves' ophthalmopathy and about 60 had stable Graves' hyperthyroidism. Prospective prediction of ophthalmopathy was tested in an independent validation cohort consisting of 18 to 20 hyperthyroidism patients and around 16 patients who later progressed to ophthalmopathy. The 100 discovery patients were randomly split 7:3 into training and test sets. Thyroid tissue and blood T-cell repertoires from six or seven Graves' hyperthyroidism patients were also compared in the study. Once sampling was done, hyperthyroidism patients were given methimazole at a starting dose of 30 mg daily, whereas ophthalmopathy patients were given high-dose intravenous methylprednisolone. The paper describes TCR Vbeta CDR3 sequencing of around 130 peripheral blood samples, made up of under 50 ophthalmopathy patients, roughly 72 hyperthyroidism patients and about 17 progressor patients.

Findings and caveats that apply to the study as a whole: In validation, progression to ophthalmopathy was predicted by the model with 70.59% sensitivity and just over 72% specificity, a median of approximately 7.1 months before onset. In cross-validation, a model built on a 13 V-J signature told ophthalmopathy apart from stable hyperthyroidism with over 85% sensitivity and around 84% specificity, and in testing the same model reached 80%/75%. Sample size was not statistically predetermined, and investigators were not blinded to group allocation. Most expanded thyroid clonotypes (frequency above 0.001) were also detected in blood, a finding suggesting that blood repertoires may reflect thyroid immune responses.

The CDR3 runs 13 amino acids, cysteine and phenylalanine included. The CDR3 DNA has 39 bases and is translated from base 1. From a lookup of the germline V gene (reference sequence), CDR1 and CDR2 are GTSNPN and SVGIG. V was cut back by 2 bases and J by 0 bases, leaving a gap of 8 bases between them. This receptor was taken from a woman aged 45-65 years with Graves' hyperthyroidism. Source material: blood. The chain links TRBV30 with TRBJ2-7, with no confident D gene call. Read as DNA, the sequence is TGTGCCTGGAGTAGAGGCATCTCCTACGAGCAGTACTTC. Its protein product is CAWSRGISYEQYF.